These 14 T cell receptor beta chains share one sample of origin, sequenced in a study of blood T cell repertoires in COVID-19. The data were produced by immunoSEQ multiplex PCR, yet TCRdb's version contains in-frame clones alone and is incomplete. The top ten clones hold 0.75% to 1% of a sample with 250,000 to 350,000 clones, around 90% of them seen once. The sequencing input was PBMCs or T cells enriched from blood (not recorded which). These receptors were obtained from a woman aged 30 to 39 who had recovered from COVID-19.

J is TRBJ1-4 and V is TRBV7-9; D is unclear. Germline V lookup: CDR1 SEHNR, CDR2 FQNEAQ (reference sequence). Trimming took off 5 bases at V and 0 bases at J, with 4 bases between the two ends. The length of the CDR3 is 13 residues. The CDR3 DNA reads TGTGCCAGCAGCCATGCAACTAATGAAAAACTGTTTTTT. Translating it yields CASSHATNEKLFF.

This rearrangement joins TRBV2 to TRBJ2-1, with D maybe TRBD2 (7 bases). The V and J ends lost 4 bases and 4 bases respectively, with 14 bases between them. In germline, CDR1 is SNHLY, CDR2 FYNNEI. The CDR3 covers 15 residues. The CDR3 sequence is CASSGSRGGYNEQFF. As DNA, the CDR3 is TGTGCCAGCAGTGGTTCGAGGGGGGGATACAATGAGCAGTTCTTC.

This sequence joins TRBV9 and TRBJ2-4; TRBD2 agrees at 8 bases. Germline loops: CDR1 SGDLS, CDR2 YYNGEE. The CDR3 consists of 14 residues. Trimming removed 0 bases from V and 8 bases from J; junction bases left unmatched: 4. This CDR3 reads CASSVVSGSDIQYF. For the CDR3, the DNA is TGTGCCAGCAGCGTAGTGAGCGGGAGTGACATTCAGTACTTC.

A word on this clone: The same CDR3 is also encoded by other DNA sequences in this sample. The CDR3 reads CASSLVDRASYEQYF. The CDR3 DNA reads TGTGCCAGCAGCTTAGTGGACAGGGCATCCTACGAGCAGTACTTC. This chain uses TRBV7-9 with TRBJ2-7, with 8 bases fitting TRBD1. In germline, CDR1 is SEHNR, CDR2 FQNEAQ (reference sequence). Losses at the gene ends were 1 base for V and 1 base for J; bases not matched to a gene: 3. The CDR3 has 15 residues.

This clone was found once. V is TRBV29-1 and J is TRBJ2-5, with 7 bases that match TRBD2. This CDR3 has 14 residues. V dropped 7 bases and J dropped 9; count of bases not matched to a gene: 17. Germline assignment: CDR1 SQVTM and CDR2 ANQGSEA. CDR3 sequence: CSARAGRAYSAQYF. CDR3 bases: TGCAGCGCCCGAGCGGGGAGGGCCTATAGTGCCCAGTACTTC.

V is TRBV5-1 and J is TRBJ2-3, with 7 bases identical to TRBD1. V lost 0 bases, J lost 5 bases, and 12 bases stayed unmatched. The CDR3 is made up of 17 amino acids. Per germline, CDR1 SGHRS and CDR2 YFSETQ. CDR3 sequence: CASSLGQGGGGGDTQYF. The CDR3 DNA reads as TGCGCCAGCAGCTTGGGACAGGGCGGCGGTGGGGGAGATACGCAGTATTTT.

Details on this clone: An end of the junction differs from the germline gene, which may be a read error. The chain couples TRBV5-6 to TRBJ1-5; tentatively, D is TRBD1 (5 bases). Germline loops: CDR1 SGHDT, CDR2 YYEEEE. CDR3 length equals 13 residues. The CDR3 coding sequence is TGTGCCAGCAGCTCCGGGGGTTATCAGTCCCAGCATTTT. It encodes CASSSGGYQSQHF.

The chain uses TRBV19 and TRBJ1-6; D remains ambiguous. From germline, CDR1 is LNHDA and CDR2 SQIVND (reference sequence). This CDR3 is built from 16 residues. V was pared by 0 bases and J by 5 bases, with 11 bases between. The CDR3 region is CASSIDASAHNSPLHF. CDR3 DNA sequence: TGTGCCAGTAGTATAGACGCGTCAGCGCATAATTCACCCCTCCACTTT. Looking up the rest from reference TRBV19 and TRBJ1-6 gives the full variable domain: DGGITQSPKYLFRKEGQNVTLSCEQNLNHDAMYWYRQDPGQGLRLIYYSQIVNDFQKGDIAEGYSVSREKKESFPLTVTSAQKNPTAFYLCASSIDASAHNSPLHFGNGTRLTVT.

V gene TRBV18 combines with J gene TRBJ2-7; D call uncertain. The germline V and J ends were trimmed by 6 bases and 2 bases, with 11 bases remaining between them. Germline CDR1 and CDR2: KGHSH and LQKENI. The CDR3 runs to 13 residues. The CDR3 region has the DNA TGTGCCAGCTCCCTGACACCGACCTACGAGCAGTACTTC. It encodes CASSLTPTYEQYF. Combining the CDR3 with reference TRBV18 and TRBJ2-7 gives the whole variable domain NAGVMQNPRHLVRRRGQEARLRCSPMKGHSHVYWYRQLPEEGLKFMVYLQKENIIDESGMPKERFSAEFPKEGPSILRIQQVVRGDSAAYFCASSLTPTYEQYFGPGTRLTVT.

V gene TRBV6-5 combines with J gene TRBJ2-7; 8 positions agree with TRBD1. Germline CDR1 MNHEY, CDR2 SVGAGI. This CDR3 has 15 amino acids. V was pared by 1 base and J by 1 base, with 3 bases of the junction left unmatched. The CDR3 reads CASSYYRGRSYEQYF. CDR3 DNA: TGTGCCAGCAGTTACTACAGGGGGAGATCCTACGAGCAGTACTTC.

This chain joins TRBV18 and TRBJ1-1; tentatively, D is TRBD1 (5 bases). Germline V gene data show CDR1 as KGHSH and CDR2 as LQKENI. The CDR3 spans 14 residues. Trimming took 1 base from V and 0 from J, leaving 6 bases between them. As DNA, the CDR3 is TGTGCCAGCTCACCACAGGGGATGAACACTGAAGCTTTCTTT. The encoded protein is CASSPQGMNTEAFF.

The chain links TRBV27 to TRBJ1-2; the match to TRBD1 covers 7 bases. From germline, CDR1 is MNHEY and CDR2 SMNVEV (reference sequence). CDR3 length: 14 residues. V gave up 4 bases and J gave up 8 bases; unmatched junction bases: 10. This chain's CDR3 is CASSSGGMFNGYTF. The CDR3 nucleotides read TGTGCCAGCAGTTCAGGGGGGATGTTCAACGGCTACACCTTC.

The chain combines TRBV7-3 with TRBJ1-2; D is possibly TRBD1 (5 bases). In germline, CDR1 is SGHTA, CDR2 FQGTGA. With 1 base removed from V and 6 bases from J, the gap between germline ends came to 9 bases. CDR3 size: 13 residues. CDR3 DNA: TGTGCCAGCAGCTTAAGGGGGGTAGATGGCTACACCTTC. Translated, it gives CASSLRGVDGYTF.

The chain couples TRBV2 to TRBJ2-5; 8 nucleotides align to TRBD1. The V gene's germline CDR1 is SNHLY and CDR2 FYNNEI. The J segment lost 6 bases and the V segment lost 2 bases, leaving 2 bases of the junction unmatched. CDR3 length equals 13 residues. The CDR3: CASSEQGAKTQYF. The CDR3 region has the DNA TGTGCCAGCAGTGAACAGGGGGCGAAGACCCAGTACTTC.